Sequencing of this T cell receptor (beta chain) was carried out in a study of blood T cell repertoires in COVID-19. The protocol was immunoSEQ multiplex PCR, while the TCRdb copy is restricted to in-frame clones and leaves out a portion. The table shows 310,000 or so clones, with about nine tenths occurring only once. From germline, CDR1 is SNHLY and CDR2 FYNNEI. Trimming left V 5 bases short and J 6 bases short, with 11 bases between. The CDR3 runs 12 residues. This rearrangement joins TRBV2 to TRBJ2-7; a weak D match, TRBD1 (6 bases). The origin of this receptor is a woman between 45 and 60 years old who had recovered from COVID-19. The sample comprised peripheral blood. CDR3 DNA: TGTGCCAGCAGTTACAGGGCGGGCGAGCAGTACTTC. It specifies CASSYRAGEQYF.